The 32 T cell receptor beta chains given below trace back to one sample, sequenced in a study of identical twins. TCRdb re-called the 5' RACE reads with MiXCR, one entry per CDR3 protein. The profile shows 450,000 or so distinct CDR3 sequences, 12% to 15% of them singletons. This same sample was also part of a study on yellow fever vaccine responses in identical twins.

The sequenced sample consisted of CD4+ T cells sorted from blood. These TCRs come from a woman between 18 and 29 years old in good health.

This clonotype was seen a few times. The chain has TRBV9 and TRBJ2-1; 8 nucleotides line up with TRBD2. The V gene's germline CDR1 is SGDLS and CDR2 YYNGEE. Trimming at V came to 3 bases and at J to 3 bases, leaving 11 bases not matched to a gene. The CDR3 is 17 residues long. CDR3 sequence: CASSAGEVAGSYNEQFF. CDR3 bases: TGTGCCAGCAGCGCCGGAGAGGTAGCGGGGAGCTACAATGAGCAGTTCTTC. The full variable domain, with the rest looked up from reference TRBV9 and TRBJ2-1, is DSGVTQTPKHLITATGQRVTLRCSPRSGDLSVYWYQQSLDQGLQFLIQYYNGEERAKGNILERFSAQQFPDLHSELNLSSLELGDSALYFCASSAGEVAGSYNEQFFGPGTRLTVL.

This clonotype came up a few times. The V gene is TRBV7-9, the J gene TRBJ2-5; 9 nucleotides match TRBD1. The V segment lost 10 bases and the J segment 2 bases; nucleotides outside the gene matches: 8. The CDR3 spans 14 residues. Germline V lookup: CDR1 SEHNR, CDR2 FQNEAQ (reference sequence). This CDR3 reads CATNRGTGQETQYF. Written as DNA, the CDR3 is TGTGCCACTAACCGGGGGACAGGGCAAGAGACCCAGTACTTC.

The rearrangement uses TRBV21-1 and TRBJ2-3; the tabulated D call, TRBD1, remains unverified against the DNA. TRBV21-1 corresponds to a pseudogene. The CDR3 runs to 15 residues. The chain's CDR3 is CASSKQQAPTDTQYF. The CDR3 region has the DNA TGTGCCAGCAGCAAACAACAGGCCCCCACAGATACGCAGTATTTT.

The CDR3 here is CASSNAGTVGSPLHF. The CDR3 DNA is TGTGCCAGCAGCAATGCCGGGACGGTCGGTTCACCCCTCCACTTT. The rearrangement joins TRBV28 to TRBJ1-6; perhaps TRBD1 as D (5 bases). CDR1 and CDR2 (germline): MDHEN, SYDVKM. The CDR3 consists of 15 residues. Trimming took 6 bases from V and 9 from J, leaving 18 bases between them.

This clonotype has a count of ten or more. V is TRBV12-3 or TRBV12-4 and J is TRBJ2-2; 8 positions match TRBD1. Trimming removed 6 bases from V and 5 bases from J; junction bases left unmatched: 11. This CDR3 contains 16 residues. The CDR3 region has the DNA TGTGCCAGCAGCCTAAGGGCAGGGGGCTTAACCGGGGAGCTGTTTTTT. Translation: CASSLRAGGLTGELFF.

Only a few counts were recorded for this clonotype. The V and J genes are TRBV7-9 and TRBJ2-7, with 7 positions matching TRBD1. With 5 bases clipped from V and 6 bases from J, the junction kept 10 bases outside the gene matches. The CDR3 is 14 residues long. CDR1 and CDR2 from the germline V gene are SEHNR and FQNEAQ (reference sequence). This CDR3 reads CASSTGQAPFEQYF. In DNA form, the CDR3 reads TGTGCCAGCAGCACCGGACAGGCCCCCTTCGAGCAGTACTTC.

The chain couples TRBV5-6 to TRBJ2-1; D is perhaps TRBD2 (6 bases). CDR3 length: 16 amino acids. CDR1 is SGHDT and CDR2 is YYEEEE in the germline V gene. V shed 4 bases and J shed 1 base, with 15 bases lying between them. In DNA, the CDR3 is TGTGCCAGCAGCGGGATGGCGGGGAGATCCTACAATGAGCAGTTCTTC. Translating gives CASSGMAGRSYNEQFF.

This clonotype was seen only a few times. The rearrangement joins TRBV20-1 to TRBJ2-2; D may correspond to TRBD1 or TRBD2 (5 bases each). CDR1 and CDR2 from the germline V gene are DFQATT and SNEGSKA (reference sequence). The CDR3 totals 15 residues. Deletions cut 3 bases from V and 0 bases from J, with 11 bases between. The CDR3 sequence: CSASPGTANTGELFF. In DNA, the CDR3 is TGCAGTGCTAGCCCCGGGACGGCGAACACCGGGGAGCTGTTTTTT.

This clonotype was picked up many times. J is TRBJ1-2 and V is TRBV29-1; D gene ambiguous. The CDR3 runs to 12 residues. V was shortened by 7 bases and J by 3 bases, with 12 bases between the two germline ends. Germline V gene lookup returns CDR1 SQVTM and CDR2 ANQGSEA. CDR3 bases: TGCAGCGGGGAAGATACATACTATGGCTACACCTTC. This codes for CSGEDTYYGYTF.

This chain joins TRBV7-8 and TRBJ2-3; TRBD2 matches 14 bases. The CDR3 loop spans 16 amino acids. V shed 5 bases and J 3 bases; nucleotides not matched to a gene: 4. Germline V gives CDR1 SGHVS, CDR2 FQNEAQ. CDR3 region: CASSRTSGRRTDTQYF. CDR3 in DNA: TGTGCCAGCAGCCGGACTAGCGGGAGGAGGACAGATACGCAGTATTTT.

This clonotype showed up many times. The V gene is TRBV5-1, the J gene TRBJ2-1; TRBD1 matches 9 bases. Germline V gene lookup returns CDR1 SGHRS and CDR2 YFSETQ. The CDR3 consists of 16 residues. V dropped 4 bases and J dropped 7; count of bases not matched to a gene: 12. The CDR3 coding sequence is TGCGCCAGCAGCACGGGTGGGACAGGGACCCTAAATGAGCAGTTCTTC. This gives the protein CASSTGGTGTLNEQFF.

In this sample, this clonotype turned up once. The gene calls are TRBV5-4 and TRBJ2-7, with a weak D call TRBD1 (7 bases). Germline CDR1 SGHNT, CDR2 YYREEE (reference sequence). Trimming removed 0 bases at V and 0 bases at J, with 10 bases between. The CDR3 extends over 15 amino acids. For the CDR3, the DNA is TGTGCCAGCAGCTTGGCGGGGGACAGCTCCTACGAGCAGTACTTC. It specifies CASSLAGDSSYEQYF.

A few counts support this clonotype. The genes are TRBV28 and TRBJ2-1; 10 bases align to TRBD1. Unmatched junction bases numbered 6, after V lost 8 bases and J lost 8 bases. The CDR3 loop spans 13 amino acids. Germline values: CDR1 MDHEN, CDR2 SYDVKM. The CDR3: CASAPGTGDEQFF. Here the CDR3 DNA reads TGTGCCAGCGCTCCGGGGACAGGGGATGAGCAGTTCTTC.

The V and J genes are TRBV9 and TRBJ2-2, with D tentatively TRBD2 (6 bases). V was shortened by 6 bases and J by 0 bases, with 9 bases between the two germline ends. Germline CDR1 SGDLS, CDR2 YYNGEE. The CDR3 extends over 14 amino acids. DNA for the CDR3: TGTGCCAGCAACGCGGGGACGAACACCGGGGAGCTGTTTTTT. Protein sequence: CASNAGTNTGELFF.

In its sample, this clonotype was seen a few times. This chain connects TRBV12-3 or TRBV12-4 to TRBJ2-5, with 7 bases fitting TRBD1. The CDR3 sequence is 15 residues long. The V gene end was trimmed by 4 bases and the J gene end by 2 bases; junction bases not matched to a gene: 7. The chain's CDR3 is CASSSPQGIQETQYF. The CDR3 DNA is TGTGCCAGCAGTTCCCCACAGGGGATACAAGAGACCCAGTACTTC.

This clonotype has only a few counts. V usage is TRBV12-3 or TRBV12-4 and J usage is TRBJ2-1; TRBD2 matches at 11 bases. V lost 6 bases and J lost 10; bases outside the gene matches: 8. This CDR3 region has 14 residues. The CDR3 bases are TGTGCCAGCAGACCTAGCGGGGGGCTCGTAGAGCAGTTCTTC. Translation gives CASRPSGGLVEQFF.

This clonotype was seen only a few times. The CDR3 DNA reads as TGTGCCAGCAGCCAAGTGCGGGGGCTGGAGACCCAGTACTTC. This codes for CASSQVRGLETQYF. The genes are TRBV4-2 and TRBJ2-5, with D tentatively TRBD2 (7 bases). The CDR3 is made up of 14 amino acids. V gave up 1 base and J gave up 5 bases, with 11 bases separating them. CDR1 LGHNA and CDR2 YNFKEQ come from the germline V gene.

V is TRBV27 and J is TRBJ2-2; 14 positions match TRBD2. With 5 bases clipped from V and 5 bases from J, the junction kept 13 bases outside the gene matches. Germline V gene sequence: CDR1 MNHEY, CDR2 SMNVEV (reference sequence). The CDR3 has 19 amino acids. This CDR3 reads CASSPNLGLAGVRTGELFF. The CDR3 bases are TGTGCCAGCAGTCCCAACCTGGGACTAGCGGGAGTACGGACCGGGGAGCTGTTTTTT.

This chain uses TRBV28 with TRBJ2-6, with D possibly being TRBD1 or TRBD2 (5 bases each). Trimming removed 4 bases from V and 0 bases from J, with 13 bases in between. The CDR3 runs 17 residues. Germline V gives CDR1 MDHEN, CDR2 SYDVKM. CDR3: CASSSGTVVSGANVLTF. The CDR3 nucleotides are TGTGCCAGCAGTTCCGGGACGGTGGTCTCTGGGGCCAACGTCCTGACTTTC. The whole variable domain, filled in from reference TRBV28 and TRBJ2-6, reads DVKVTQSSRYLVKRTGEKVFLECVQDMDHENMFWYRQDPGLGLRLIYFSYDVKMKEKGDIPEGYSVSREKKERFSLILESASTNQTSMYLCASSSGTVVSGANVLTFGAGSRLTVL.

The V and J genes are TRBV7-2 and TRBJ2-7; D is unresolved. V dropped 0 bases and J dropped 5 bases, with 14 bases sitting between them. The CDR3 extends over 15 amino acids. CDR1 SGHTA and CDR2 FQGNSA come from the germline V gene. CDR3 sequence: CASSLAVKPMHEQYF. The CDR3 nucleotides are TGTGCCAGCAGCTTAGCCGTTAAACCTATGCACGAGCAGTACTTC.

The sample holds many counts of this clonotype. V is TRBV5-1 and J is TRBJ2-7; D is uncertain. CDR1 and CDR2 from the germline V gene are SGHRS and YFSETQ. This CDR3 region has 14 residues. The V and J ends lost 4 bases and 0 bases respectively, with 11 bases between them. The CDR3 sequence: CASSLDANSYEQYF. CDR3 DNA: TGCGCCAGCAGCCTTGACGCTAACTCCTACGAGCAGTACTTC.

This sequence joins TRBV6-5 and TRBJ2-4; a weak D match, TRBD1 (5 bases). V was cut by 0 bases and J by 7 bases, with 10 bases left in between. CDR1 and CDR2 (germline): MNHEY, SVGAGI. The CDR3 is 14 residues long. This chain's CDR3 is CASSYSIGDNIQYF. CDR3 coding DNA: TGTGCCAGCAGTTACTCAATAGGGGATAACATTCAGTACTTC.

V is TRBV11-2 and J is TRBJ2-2, with TRBD2 matching over 9 bases. From germline, CDR1 is SGHAT and CDR2 FQNNGV. The CDR3 runs to 18 residues. Trimming took 3 bases from V and 3 from J; bases not matched to a gene: 11. The CDR3 nucleotides read TGTGCCAGCAGCTTGATCCCGCTAGCGGGGTCGGACACCGGGGAGCTGTTTTTT. This translates into CASSLIPLAGSDTGELFF.

The V gene is TRBV12-3 or TRBV12-4, the J gene TRBJ2-7; TRBD2 matches 9 bases. The V segment lost 1 base and the J segment 6 bases; nucleotides outside the gene matches: 4. The CDR3 is 14 amino acids. The CDR3 nucleotides are TGTGCCAGCAGTTTAGGCGCGGGGGGGCTCGAGCAGTACTTC. Amino acids: CASSLGAGGLEQYF.

This clonotype was observed at least ten times. The chain links TRBV5-1 to TRBJ2-1; TRBD2 matches at 13 bases. Germline V gives CDR1 SGHRS, CDR2 YFSETQ. The J segment lost 8 bases and the V segment lost 4 bases, leaving 3 bases of the junction unmatched. CDR3 length: 14 residues. Here the CDR3 reads CASSRTSGSYEQFF. The CDR3 DNA sequence: TGCGCCAGCAGCCGGACTAGCGGGAGCTATGAGCAGTTCTTC.

The J gene is TRBJ2-5, the V gene TRBV7-9; 8 nucleotides agree with TRBD1. Trimming removed 5 bases from V and 5 bases from J; junction bases left unmatched: 10. This CDR3 contains 15 residues. Germline V CDR1 and CDR2: SEHNR, FQNEAQ (reference sequence). For the CDR3, the DNA is TGTGCCAGCAGCCCTGACCGGACAGGGAAGGAGACCCAGTACTTC. Translation gives CASSPDRTGKETQYF.

This clonotype showed up just a few times. The chain links TRBV3-1 to TRBJ2-1; 14 bases are shared with TRBD2. Trimming at V came to 4 bases and at J to 5 bases, leaving 1 base not matched to a gene. From germline, CDR1 is LGHDT and CDR2 YNNKEL (reference sequence). The CDR3 totals 15 residues. CDR3 sequence (DNA): TGTGCCAGCAGCCGACTAGCGGGGGGGAACAATGAGCAGTTCTTC. It is translated as CASSRLAGGNNEQFF.

This clonotype was found a few times. The chain joins TRBV20-1 to TRBJ2-6; tentative D call: TRBD1 (5 bases). This CDR3 is 13 amino acids long. V was pared by 6 bases and J by 2 bases, with 8 bases between. The germline CDR1 and CDR2 sequences are DFQATT and SNEGSKA (reference sequence). Here the CDR3 reads CSARAAGANVLTF. CDR3 sequence (DNA): TGCAGTGCCAGGGCGGCTGGGGCCAACGTCCTGACTTTC.

This clonotype was detected ten times or more. V gene TRBV6-5 combines with J gene TRBJ2-1; TRBD1 agrees at 10 bases. Trimming cost V 2 bases and J 8 bases; bases outside gene matches: 12. The CDR3 loop spans 17 amino acids. Per the germline V gene, CDR1 is MNHEY and CDR2 is SVGAGI. The CDR3 coding sequence is TGTGCCAGCAGTTACGGGGGGAGACAGGGGGCAGGCGATGAGCAGTTCTTC. Residues: CASSYGGRQGAGDEQFF.

J is TRBJ2-6 and V is TRBV9; no reliable D call. CDR1 is SGDLS and CDR2 is YYNGEE in the germline V gene. V lost 4 bases and J lost 0, with 8 bases in between. The CDR3 is 15 amino acids. CDR3 nucleotides: TGTGCCAGCAGCATAAGTGTCTCTGGGGCCAACGTCCTGACTTTC. It specifies CASSISVSGANVLTF.

This rearrangement joins TRBV2 to TRBJ1-6, with D possibly TRBD1 on 5 matching bases. Germline V gene lookup returns CDR1 SNHLY and CDR2 FYNNEI. This CDR3 is 14 amino acids long. The ends were cut back, 4 bases at V and 7 bases at J, with 11 bases in the middle. CDR3 region: CASSVGAGNSPLHF. The CDR3 coding sequence is TGTGCCAGCAGTGTAGGGGCTGGAAATTCACCCCTCCACTTT.

This clonotype has more than one count but fewer than ten. The J gene is TRBJ2-1, the V gene TRBV12-3 or TRBV12-4; 10 nucleotides agree with TRBD2. The ends lost 5 bases at V and 8 bases at J; junction bases unmatched: 9. The CDR3 covers 15 residues. CDR3 sequence reads: CASSQKRGGPDEQFF. CDR3 bases: TGTGCCAGCAGTCAGAAGCGGGGGGGCCCGGATGAGCAGTTCTTC.